This is a list of T cell receptor beta chains from one sample in a study of T cells in Graves' hyperthyroidism and ophthalmopathy. Each CDR3 protein gets one entry after TCRdb re-called the multiplex PCR reads with MiXCR. The sample gives some 500,000 distinct CDR3 sequences, 14% of which show up once; roughly 17% is in the top ten. The specimen was blood. The receptors come from a woman under 30 with Graves' hyperthyroidism. Each CDR3 is given without its conserved first and last residue. The D gene is left open where the match is weak.

len	v_gene	d_gene	j_gene	CDR3aa
12	TRBV5-1	NA	TRBJ1-1	ASSSTWLNTEAF
14	TRBV28	NA	TRBJ2-7	ASSLERGGSSYEQY
14	TRBV11-3	TRBD2	TRBJ2-7	ASSATSGSATYEQY
14	TRBV6-1	NA	TRBJ1-1	ASAVGLAGQNTEAF
13	TRBV6-2/TRBV6-3	TRBD1	TRBJ1-2	ASSYSAGQMTGYT
15	TRBV15	NA	TRBJ2-2	ATSRDQGLPNTGELF
9	TRBV30	NA	TRBJ1-1	AWSEGDAAF
14	TRBV6-1	NA	TRBJ2-2	ASSQYRDFGPGELF
14	TRBV30	NA	TRBJ2-5	AWSRGEPKPQETQY
18	TRBV7-9	NA	TRBJ1-6	ASSPNLRGQMSSYNSPLH
10	TRBV27	NA	TRBJ2-1	ASMAFRNEQF
14	TRBV29-1	TRBD1	TRBJ1-1	SVTMTGGWVNTEAF
14	TRBV15	NA	TRBJ2-3	ATSRDRGASTDTQY
13	TRBV7-2	TRBD1	TRBJ1-2	ASSLLGGTVYGYT
13	TRBV4-1	NA	TRBJ1-1	ASSLPDRENTEAF
12	TRBV30	TRBD2	TRBJ2-1	AGRTSGSYNEQF
12	TRBV9	NA	TRBJ2-7	ASSPSQLFDEQY
13	TRBV9	TRBD1	TRBJ1-1	ASSQKQGANTEAF
13	TRBV19	TRBD2	TRBJ2-5	ASSITAGVGETQY
14	TRBV9	TRBD2	TRBJ2-3	ASSVDDPLAADTQY
14	TRBV12-3/TRBV12-4	NA	TRBJ2-7	ASSPPTGKRPYEQY
10	TRBV19	NA	TRBJ1-1	ASSARQPEAF
14	TRBV6-6	TRBD2	TRBJ2-1	ASSYSGGRAYNEQF
14	TRBV14	TRBD2	TRBJ2-2	ASSQVGGGSAGELF
13	TRBV6-1	NA	TRBJ1-4	ASSEFPGRDEKLF
11	TRBV30	NA	TRBJ1-3	AWDSISGNTIY
13	TRBV20-1	TRBD1	TRBJ1-1	SARALWGGGDEAF
11	TRBV19	NA	TRBJ1-2	ASSIQELYGYT
13	TRBV20-1	NA	TRBJ1-3	SARELQGLGDTIY
11	TRBV7-2	NA	TRBJ2-1	ASSLQAGGEQF
13	TRBV5-4	TRBD1	TRBJ2-7	ASSPMTGAENEQY
12	TRBV24-1	TRBD1	TRBJ2-2	ATTGTGNTGELF
12	TRBV20-1	TRBD2	TRBJ2-1	SASVPSGRDEQF
12	TRBV6-2/TRBV6-3	TRBD2	TRBJ2-3	DSSRGREKDTQY
11	TRBV11-3	NA	TRBJ1-1	ASGDGENTEAF
15	TRBV11-3	NA	TRBJ2-3	ASSPTRTVTSTDTQY